Listed below are T cell receptor beta chains from one sample, sequenced in a study of cytomegalovirus exposure and HLA in healthy donors. Repertoires were generated with immunoSEQ multiplex PCR, while TCRdb's copy carries only in-frame clones and drops some. The repertoire holds around 100,000 clones, under 85% seen once, with 4.8% in the top ten. The sequenced material came from PBMCs. These receptors were obtained from a man in his thirties or forties in good health and CMV-seropositive. CDR3s include the opening cysteine and the closing phenylalanine or tryptophan. Each record gives: V gene, J gene, D gene, clone size, CDR3 DNA, CDR3 protein. A D gene is named only where the DNA matches it firmly. A row's size may be missing; if present it is once, few, many or a size class.

TRBV28	TRBJ2-3	NA	NA	TGTGCCAGCAGTCCTCAGTCCAGCACAGATACGCAGTATTTT	CASSPQSSTDTQYF
TRBV5-5	TRBJ2-1	NA	NA	TGTGCCAGCAGCTACGTGGGGAGAGAAGAGCAGTTCTTC	CASSYVGREEQFF
TRBV6-5	TRBJ1-2	NA	few	TGTGCCAGCAGTCCTACCGGGGGGGGTGGCTACACCTTC	CASSPTGGGGYTF
TRBV4-1	TRBJ2-3	NA	NA	TGCGCCAGCAGCCAAGTCGGGGTTAGCACAGATACGCAGTATTTT	CASSQVGVSTDTQYF
TRBV29-1	TRBJ1-5	NA	NA	TGCAGCGCTGGGACAAATAGCAATCAGCCCCAGCATTTT	CSAGTNSNQPQHF
TRBV4-2	TRBJ1-3	TRBD1	NA	TGTGCCAGCAGCCCTCGGACAGGGGCTGACACTGGAAACACCATATATTTT	CASSPRTGADTGNTIYF
TRBV6-6	TRBJ2-7	TRBD2	NA	TGTGCCAGCAGCTTTAGCGGGGCGGGCGCCCACGAGCAGTACTTC	CASSFSGAGAHEQYF
TRBV5-4	TRBJ2-5	TRBD1	NA	TGTGCCAGCAGCTTGGCGGGACAGGGGGCTGGGGAGACCCAGTACTTC	CASSLAGQGAGETQYF
TRBV15	TRBJ2-7	TRBD1	NA	TGTGCCACTGCGGACAGGGCGGGGTCCTACGAGCAGTACTTC	CATADRAGSYEQYF
TRBV2	TRBJ1-5	TRBD1	NA	TGTGCCAGCAGTCCGGACAGGGTAGGTCAGCCCCAGCATTTT	CASSPDRVGQPQHF
TRBV5-8	TRBJ1-2	NA	NA	TGTGCCAGCAGCCAAGATGGGGCAGGCTATGGCTACACCTTC	CASSQDGAGYGYTF
TRBV4-1	TRBJ1-5	TRBD1	NA	TGCGCCAGCAGCGTACGTGGGACAGATAGCAATCAGCCCCAGCATTTT	CASSVRGTDSNQPQHF
TRBV2	TRBJ2-1	TRBD1	NA	TGTGCCAGCAGCCAGGGGGAGAACAATGAGCAGTTCTTC	CASSQGENNEQFF
TRBV27	TRBJ1-2	NA	once	TGTGCCAGCAGTACCCTTACTAGGGGGTTTAACTATGGCTACACCTTC	CASSTLTRGFNYGYTF
TRBV25-1	TRBJ2-7	TRBD1	NA	TGTGCCAGCAGTGCCAGGGGGACCAACGAGCAGTACTTC	CASSARGTNEQYF
TRBV28	TRBJ1-3	NA	NA	TGTGCCAGCACTAATGAGTGGCCGGGAGACACCATATATTTT	CASTNEWPGDTIYF
TRBV28	TRBJ2-5	TRBD2	NA	TGTGCCAGCAGTCTCCTAACTAGCGGGGGGGCGTTGGCTAAAGAGACCCAGTACTTC	CASSLLTSGGALAKETQYF
TRBV6-1	TRBJ2-5	TRBD1	NA	TGTGCCAGCAGTGAAAAGGGAGGGACAGGGCTAAGGGAGACCCAGTACTTC	CASSEKGGTGLRETQYF
TRBV7-9	TRBJ2-3	NA	few	TGTGCCAGCAGCCGAGGAGAGACAGATACGCAGTATTTT	CASSRGETDTQYF
TRBV27	TRBJ2-7	TRBD1	NA	TGTGCCAGCAGTTTATCCTACAGGGGTTACGAGCAGTACTTC	CASSLSYRGYEQYF
TRBV6-5	TRBJ2-5	TRBD2	NA	TGTGCCAGCCGGGGGGAGAAAGAGACCCAGTACTTC	CASRGEKETQYF
TRBV27	TRBJ2-5	NA	NA	TGTGCCAGCAGTTTCGCGGCGTTGGAGACCCAGTACTTC	CASSFAALETQYF
TRBV4-1	TRBJ1-5	NA	few	TGCGCCAGCAGCCCGCTCCGCGGCCGCAATCAGCCCCAGCATTTT	CASSPLRGRNQPQHF
TRBV19	TRBJ1-2	TRBD1	NA	TGTGCCAGCAGAAGGGGAGGCGCGCGGACAGGGGGGGATGGCTACACCTTC	CASRRGGARTGGDGYTF
TRBV6-5	TRBJ2-7	TRBD2	NA	TGTGCCAGCAGTCTTATAGCGGGGGCCATCTACGAGCAGTACTTC	CASSLIAGAIYEQYF
TRBV9	TRBJ2-7	TRBD2	NA	TGTGCCAGCAGCAGCCCGGGGGGGACCGAGTCCTACGAGCAGTACTTC	CASSSPGGTESYEQYF
TRBV5-1	TRBJ2-7	TRBD1	NA	TGCGCCAGCAGCTGGGGGACAGGGGGCGTTGGGATCTACGAGCAGTACTTC	CASSWGTGGVGIYEQYF
TRBV5-1	TRBJ2-5	NA	NA	TGCGCCAGCAGGATCAGGGCCCAAGAGACCCAGTACTTC	CASRIRAQETQYF
TRBV4-1	TRBJ2-7	NA	NA	TGCGCCAGCAGCAAAGGCTTGGGCAGGTCCTACGAGCAGTACTTC	CASSKGLGRSYEQYF
TRBV2	TRBJ2-2	TRBD2	NA	TGTGCCAGGGGGGGACTAGCGGTGACCGGGGAGCTGTTTTTT	CARGGLAVTGELFF
TRBV5-5	TRBJ1-1	NA	few	TGTGCCAGCAGCTTGGTGTCGGGTTTCCACACTGAAGCTTTCTTT	CASSLVSGFHTEAFF